Listed here are 2 T cell receptor beta chains from one sample, sequenced in a study of CD8 T cells in Susac syndrome. Random hexamers were used to reverse transcribe roughly 0.45 to 1 ug of RNA. TCRdb redid the calling of the immunoSEQ multiplex PCR reads with MiXCR, one entry per CDR3 protein. The sample yields roughly 89,000 distinct CDR3 sequences, 95% to 96% seen once. Material: CD8+ T cells from PBMCs. These receptors all stem from a human donor with Susac syndrome.

The gene calls are TRBV27 and TRBJ2-3; D is perhaps TRBD1 or TRBD2 (6 bases each). V lost 2 bases and J 3 bases, leaving 12 bases between the germline ends. This CDR3 region has 15 residues. Germline CDR1 MNHEY, CDR2 SMNVEV (reference sequence). CDR3 sequence: CASSLRGAITDTQYF. CDR3 coding DNA: TGTGCCAGCAGTTTAAGGGGGGCTATTACAGATACGCAGTATTTT.

The chain combines TRBV7-9 with TRBJ2-2, with 7 bases that match TRBD1. V was clipped by 5 bases and J by 5 bases; unmatched bases: 11. From germline, CDR1 is SEHNR and CDR2 FQNEAQ (reference sequence). The CDR3 totals 16 residues. This chain's CDR3 is CASSPQGTALTGELFF. The CDR3 bases are TGTGCCAGCAGCCCCCAAGGGACAGCCTTAACCGGGGAGCTGTTTTTT.